This T cell receptor beta chain was obtained from a study of T cell changes during pregnancy in multiple sclerosis. This table comes from immunoSEQ multiplex PCR, and its TCRdb copy is limited to in-frame clones, with some not included. The table lists fewer than 40,000 clones, around nine tenths of them singletons. CDR1 and CDR2 from the germline V gene are SQVTM and ANQGSEA. The CDR3 sequence is 12 residues long. V was trimmed by 6 bases and J by 1 base, leaving 9 bases between them. This chain connects TRBV29-1 to TRBJ1-1, with D hard to call. This receptor was identified in a female donor with multiple sclerosis, enrolled in a pregnancy study. The specimen comprised CD4+ T cells from peripheral blood mononuclear cells, sampled in the second trimester of pregnancy. The CDR3 bases are TGCAGCGTCGTATTCCCGAACACTGAAGCTTTCTTT. The encoded protein is CSVVFPNTEAFF. Full variable domain (rest looked up from reference TRBV29-1 and TRBJ1-1): SAVISQKPSRDICQRGTSLTIQCQVDSQVTMMFWYRQQPGQSLTLIATANQGSEATYESGFVIDKFPISRPNLTFSTLTVSNMSPEDSSIYLCSVVFPNTEAFFGQGTRLTVV.